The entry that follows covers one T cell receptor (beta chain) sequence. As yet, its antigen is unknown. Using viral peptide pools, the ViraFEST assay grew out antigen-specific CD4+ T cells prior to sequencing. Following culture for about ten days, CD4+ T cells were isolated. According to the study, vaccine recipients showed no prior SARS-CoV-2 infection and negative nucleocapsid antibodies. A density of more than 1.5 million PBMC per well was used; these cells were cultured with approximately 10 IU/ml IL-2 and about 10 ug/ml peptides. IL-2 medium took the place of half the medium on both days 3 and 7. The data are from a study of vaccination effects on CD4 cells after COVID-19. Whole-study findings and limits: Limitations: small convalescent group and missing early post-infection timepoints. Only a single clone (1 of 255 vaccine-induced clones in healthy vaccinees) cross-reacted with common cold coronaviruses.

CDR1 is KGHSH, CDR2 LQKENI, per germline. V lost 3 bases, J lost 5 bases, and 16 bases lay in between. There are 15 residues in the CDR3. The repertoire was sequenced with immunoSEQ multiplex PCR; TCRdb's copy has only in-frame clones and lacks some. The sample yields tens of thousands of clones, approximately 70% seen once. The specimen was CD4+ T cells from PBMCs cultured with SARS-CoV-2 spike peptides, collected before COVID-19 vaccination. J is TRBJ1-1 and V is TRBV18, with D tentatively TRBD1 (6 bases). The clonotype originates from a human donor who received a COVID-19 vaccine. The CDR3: CASSPYSQGRTEAFF. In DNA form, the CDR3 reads TGTGCCAGCTCACCGTATAGTCAGGGGCGGACTGAAGCTTTCTTT.